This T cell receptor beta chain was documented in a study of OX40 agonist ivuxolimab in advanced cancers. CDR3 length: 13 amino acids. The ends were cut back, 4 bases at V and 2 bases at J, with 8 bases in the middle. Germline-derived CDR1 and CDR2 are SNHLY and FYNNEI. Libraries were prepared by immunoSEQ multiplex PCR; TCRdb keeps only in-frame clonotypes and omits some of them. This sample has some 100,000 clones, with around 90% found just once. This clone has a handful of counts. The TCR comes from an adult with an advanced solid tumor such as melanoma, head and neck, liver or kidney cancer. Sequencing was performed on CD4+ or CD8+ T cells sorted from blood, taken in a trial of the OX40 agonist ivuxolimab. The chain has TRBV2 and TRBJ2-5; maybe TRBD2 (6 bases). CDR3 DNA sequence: TGTGCCAGCAGTGGCGGGACTCAAGAGACCCAGTACTTC. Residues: CASSGGTQETQYF.